This T cell receptor (beta chain) was recorded in a study of shared clonotypes between healthy human individuals. As regards this clone: Its antigen is unidentified.

Deep was the level at which the assay was run. Profiling relied on immunoSEQ multiplex PCR, and the TCRdb table lists in-frame clones only, not all of them. This table has roughly 2 million clones, 85% to 95% appearing once. Study-wide results and caveats: Rarefaction demonstrated incomplete sorted-subset sequencing despite large depth. Among several donors, roughly 5% of naive CD4 clonotypes were found in common.

The sample was naive CD4+ T cells sorted from blood. Subset noted: CD45RA+ positively selected. This TCR was sampled from a man younger than 35 in good health.

The CDR3 protein is CASSLVIPPGDTQYF. The CDR3 DNA sequence: TGTGCCAGCAGCTTAGTAATCCCGCCTGGAGATACGCAGTATTTT. The chain links TRBV7-9 to TRBJ2-3; no reliable D call. Per germline, CDR1 SEHNR and CDR2 FQNEAQ (reference sequence). This CDR3 contains 15 residues. With 1 base removed from V and 5 bases from J, the gap between germline ends came to 13 bases.